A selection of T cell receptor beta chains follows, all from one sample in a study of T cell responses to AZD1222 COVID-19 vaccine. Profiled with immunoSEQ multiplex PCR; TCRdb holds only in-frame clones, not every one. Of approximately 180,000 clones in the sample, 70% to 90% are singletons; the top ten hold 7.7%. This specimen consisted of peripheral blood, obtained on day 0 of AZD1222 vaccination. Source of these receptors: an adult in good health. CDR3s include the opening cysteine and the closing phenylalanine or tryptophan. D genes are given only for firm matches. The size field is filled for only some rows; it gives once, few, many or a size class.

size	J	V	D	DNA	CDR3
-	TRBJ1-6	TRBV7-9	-	TGTGCCAGCAGCTTAGATAATTCACCCCTCCACTTT	CASSLDNSPLHF
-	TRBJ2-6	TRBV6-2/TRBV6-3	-	TGTGCCAGCAGTTATGGCTCTGGGGCCAACGTCCTGACTTTC	CASSYGSGANVLTF
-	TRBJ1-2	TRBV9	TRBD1	TGTGCCAGCAGCGTAGAACCACAGGGGGCAGAGGATGGCTACACCTTC	CASSVEPQGAEDGYTF
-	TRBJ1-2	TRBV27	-	TGTGCCAGCAGTTTATCGGGGGGCGGTTACTATGGCTACACCTTC	CASSLSGGGYYGYTF
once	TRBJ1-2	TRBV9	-	TGTGCCAGCAGCGTAGAGGATTGGGACCGAGCTAACTATGGCTACACCTTC	CASSVEDWDRANYGYTF
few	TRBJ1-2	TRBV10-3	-	TGTGCCTCAACAACCGTCGGGGCCCAACTCGGTTATGGCTACACCTTC	CASTTVGAQLGYGYTF
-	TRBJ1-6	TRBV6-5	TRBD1	TGTGCCAGCAGCTCGGACAGGGGAGGTTCACCCCTCCACTTT	CASSSDRGGSPLHF
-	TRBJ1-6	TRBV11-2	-	TGTGCCAGCAGCATCAGGCTTTCACCCCTCCACTTT	CASSIRLSPLHF
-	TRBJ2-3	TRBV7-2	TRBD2	TGTGCCAGCAGCTATTATGGGGCCGGAGCGGGAGGCACAGATACGCAGTATTTT	CASSYYGAGAGGTDTQYF
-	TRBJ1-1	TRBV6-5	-	TGTGCCAGCAGTTCACCCTCTGAGAGTACTGAAGCTTTCTTT	CASSSPSESTEAFF
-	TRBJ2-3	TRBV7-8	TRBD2	TGTGCCAGCAGCCGAAAGCGGGAATGGGGGACAGATACGCAGTATTTT	CASSRKREWGTDTQYF
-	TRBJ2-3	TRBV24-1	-	TGTGCCACCAGGTGGGGGGATACGCAGTATTTT	CATRWGDTQYF
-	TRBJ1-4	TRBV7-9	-	TGTGCCAGCAGCTTAGATATCGGGGGAAGTTGGGAAAAACTGTTTTTT	CASSLDIGGSWEKLFF
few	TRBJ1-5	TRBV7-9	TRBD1	TGTGCCAGCAGCTTAGCGCTAGGGACAGGGATTAATCAGCCCCAGCATTTT	CASSLALGTGINQPQHF
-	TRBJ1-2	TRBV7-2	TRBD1	TGTGCCAGCAGTCCTGACAGGGGAGGAAGCTATGGCTACACCTTC	CASSPDRGGSYGYTF